The rows below give T cell receptor beta chains drawn from one sample of a study of blood T cell repertoires in COVID-19. The data were produced by immunoSEQ multiplex PCR, yet TCRdb's version contains in-frame clones alone and is incomplete. Among 300,000 to 350,000 clones listed, around 89% were seen once. The sample taken for sequencing was PBMCs or T cells enriched from blood (not recorded which). These receptors were taken from a woman aged 18-29 years with acute COVID-19. CDR3s include the opening cysteine and the closing phenylalanine or tryptophan. The D gene is left open where the match is weak. Size is stated for part of the rows, as once, few or many counts, or as a class when the clone is expanded.

TRBJ1-2,TRBV11-2,.,.,TGTGCCAGCAGCTTAGAAGTTGCTAGTGGCTACACCTTC,CASSLEVASGYTF
TRBJ2-1,TRBV27,TRBD2,.,TGTGCCAGCAGTTCTCTAGCGGAGGGGTCCTACAATGAGCAGTTCTTC,CASSSLAEGSYNEQFF
TRBJ1-3,TRBV6-5,.,once,TGTGCCAGCAGTTCCGGACAGACAAGCTCTGGAAACACCATATATTTT,CASSSGQTSSGNTIYF
TRBJ2-1,TRBV11-3,.,once,TGTGCCAGCAGCTCCCCGGTCCTAGCGTTGAGCTCCTACAATGAGCAGTTCTTC,CASSSPVLALSSYNEQFF
TRBJ1-1,TRBV18,.,.,TGTGCCAGCTCATTACGGTTGAACACTGAAGCTTTCTTT,CASSLRLNTEAFF
TRBJ1-5,TRBV5-1,.,.,TGCGCCAGCAGCTTGGACACCCCTCACAATCAGCCCCAGCATTTT,CASSLDTPHNQPQHF
TRBJ2-7,TRBV7-2,TRBD2,.,TGTGCCAGCAGCAAGGGACTAGCGGCCGAGCAGTACTTC,CASSKGLAAEQYF
TRBJ2-7,TRBV6-5,.,.,TGTGCCAGCAGCTATGGTTCCCCCGTCGAGCAGTACTTC,CASSYGSPVEQYF
TRBJ2-7,TRBV24-1,TRBD1,.,TGTGCCACCAGTGATACGGGGACAGGGGGATACGAGCAGTACTTC,CATSDTGTGGYEQYF
TRBJ1-2,TRBV7-9,.,few,TGTGCCAGCAGCTTAACCCCTGTAGGGGCCTCTTTGGGCTACACCTTC,CASSLTPVGASLGYTF
TRBJ2-7,TRBV5-8,.,.,TGTGCCAGCAGCTCGGCGGGGGAGCAGTACTTC,CASSSAGEQYF
TRBJ2-1,TRBV11-2,TRBD2,.,TGTGCCAGCAGCTTACAAACTAGCGGTTACAATGAGCAGTTCTTC,CASSLQTSGYNEQFF
TRBJ1-3,TRBV5-1,TRBD1,.,TGCGCCAGCAAACAGGGGCCCCAGGGGACCATATATTTT,CASKQGPQGTIYF
TRBJ2-1,TRBV6-2/TRBV6-3,.,.,TGTGCCAGCAGCCCCCCGGGACTCGTCAACAATGAGCAGTTCTTC,CASSPPGLVNNEQFF
TRBJ2-2,TRBV20-1,.,.,TGCAGTGCTAGTCTCGCCCCAGGGAAGGACACCGGGGAGCTGTTTTTT,CSASLAPGKDTGELFF
TRBJ2-7,TRBV30,TRBD2,.,TGTGCCTGGAGTGTACTGTCTAGCGGGAGGCCCTACTACGAGCAGTACTTC,CAWSVLSSGRPYYEQYF
TRBJ2-7,TRBV18,TRBD2,.,TGTGCCAGCTCCCCTCAAACCGGGACTAGCGGCTACGAGCAGTACTTC,CASSPQTGTSGYEQYF
TRBJ1-2,TRBV29-1,TRBD1,.,TGCAGCGTTGCAGGGGGCTATGGCTACACCTTC,CSVAGGYGYTF
TRBJ1-5,TRBV27,TRBD1,.,TGTGCCAGCAGCCCAATCATGTCGGGACAGCGTCTCAATCAGCCCCAGCATTTT,CASSPIMSGQRLNQPQHF
TRBJ2-3,TRBV2,.,.,TGTGCCAGCAGTGTGGGCCAGGGTCAAGCAACAGATACGCAGTATTTT,CASSVGQGQATDTQYF
TRBJ2-7,TRBV19,TRBD1,.,TGTGCCAGTCGAGCCAGGGGGACCTACGAGCAGTACTTC,CASRARGTYEQYF
TRBJ2-1,TRBV4-2,TRBD2,.,TGTGCCAGCAGCCAAGAGGCAGCGGGAGGGTCCTACAATGAGCAGTTCTTC,CASSQEAAGGSYNEQFF
TRBJ2-2,TRBV4-2,.,.,TGTGCCAGCAGCCAAGAAGGGGTTGGCAGGGGTTACGCGAACACCGGGGAGCTGTTTTTT,CASSQEGVGRGYANTGELFF
TRBJ1-3,TRBV18,.,.,TGTGCCAGCTCACCAGACAGCTCTGGAAACACCATATATTTT,CASSPDSSGNTIYF
TRBJ1-1,TRBV2,.,.,TGTGCCAGCACGAGGTTAGGGAACACTGAAGCTTTCTTT,CASTRLGNTEAFF